This entry features one T cell receptor (beta chain) sequence. CDR1 and CDR2 from the germline V gene are MDHEN and SYDVKM. V gave up 6 bases and J gave up 0 bases, with 6 bases separating them. The CDR3 contains 13 residues. These data come from a study of blood T cell repertoires in COVID-19. Whole-study context: Nucleic acid was either cDNA or gDNA, and it came from T cells, B-cell-depleted T cells, or PBMCs.

Here immunoSEQ multiplex PCR was the method, and the copy in TCRdb shows in-frame clones only, minus some. This sample yields 300,000 to 350,000 clones, of which 88% are seen a single time; more than 5.5% belongs to the top ten. Seattle's enrolled individuals joined amid active infection and were then monitored longitudinally. This chain uses TRBV28 with TRBJ1-5; D is uncertain. This clonotype originated in a woman aged 70-85 years with COVID-19, enrolled during active disease. Sequencing was carried out using peripheral blood. Here the CDR3 DNA reads TGTGCCAGCAGAGGGAGTAGCAATCAGCCCCAGCATTTT. It yields the protein CASRGSSNQPQHF.